This TCR beta chain stems from a study of human T cells and chemical hapten exposure. Trimming took 3 bases from V and 3 from J, leaving 10 bases between them. This CDR3 region has 14 residues. Per germline, CDR1 SGDLS and CDR2 YYNGEE. TCRdb fed the RACE reads into MiXCR, producing one record per CDR3 protein. The sample yields 50,000 to 60,000 distinct CDR3 sequences, roughly 12% seen once. This clonotype was seen more than once but under ten times. Time point specified: patch test 3, about 24 weeks after DPC sensitization. Treatment specified: therapeutic diphenylcyclopropenone sensitization with weekly scalp DPC.

The sequence was collected from a young man with alopecia areata. Some clones in this sample may be carry-over from other donors' samples. The sequencing here drew on whole blood, taken in connection with sensitization to the hapten diphenylcyclopropenone (DPC). The V and J genes are TRBV9 and TRBJ2-1; D is undetermined. In DNA, the CDR3 is TGTGCCAGCAGCGACGACACTTACTACAATGAGCAGTTCTTC. This gives the protein CASSDDTYYNEQFF.